The clone carrying this T cell receptor (beta chain) was counted only a few times. This entry is derived from a study of blood T cells in healthy people across ages. For the second PCR, which ran for roughly 6 to 11 cycles, a sample-barcoded 5' primer and a J-beta primer mix were used. TCRdb re-analysed the 5' RACE reads in MiXCR, keeping a single row per CDR3 protein. Among about 930,000 distinct CDR3 sequences listed, about 28% were seen once. Roughly 9 milliliters of peripheral blood were drawn from each donor. Isolation recovered at least 6 million PBMCs from every sample. The CDR3 runs 15 residues. V dropped 3 bases and J dropped 2; count of bases not matched to a gene: 7. The germline V gene encodes CDR1 SGHTA and CDR2 FQGNSA. These same records also appear under a second study, on T cells of mothers and their children.

This clonotype originated in a middle-aged woman in good health. This chain links TRBV7-2 with TRBJ2-7; TRBD1 aligns across 7 bases. The sequenced sample was blood. CDR3 nucleotides: TGTGCCAGCAGCTTTAGACAGGGACCCGCCTACGAGCAGTACTTC. Translation gives CASSFRQGPAYEQYF.